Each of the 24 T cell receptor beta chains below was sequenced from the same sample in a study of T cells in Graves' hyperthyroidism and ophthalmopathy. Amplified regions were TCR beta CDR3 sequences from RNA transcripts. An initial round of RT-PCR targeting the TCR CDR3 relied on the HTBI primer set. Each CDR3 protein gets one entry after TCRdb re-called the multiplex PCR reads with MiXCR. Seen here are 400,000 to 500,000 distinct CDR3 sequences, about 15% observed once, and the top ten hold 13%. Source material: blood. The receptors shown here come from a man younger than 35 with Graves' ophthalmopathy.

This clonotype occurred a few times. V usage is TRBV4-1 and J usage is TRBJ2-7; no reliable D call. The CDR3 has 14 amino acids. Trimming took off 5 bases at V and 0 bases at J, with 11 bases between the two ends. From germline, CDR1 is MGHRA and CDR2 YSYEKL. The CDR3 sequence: CASSSREYSYEQYF. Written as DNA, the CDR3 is TGCGCCAGCAGCTCACGAGAGTACTCCTACGAGCAGTACTTC.

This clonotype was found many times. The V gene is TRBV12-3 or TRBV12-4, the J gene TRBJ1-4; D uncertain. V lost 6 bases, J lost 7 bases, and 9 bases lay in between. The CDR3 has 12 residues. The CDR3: CASRGMGEKLFF. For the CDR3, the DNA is TGTGCCAGCAGGGGTATGGGTGAAAAACTGTTTTTT.

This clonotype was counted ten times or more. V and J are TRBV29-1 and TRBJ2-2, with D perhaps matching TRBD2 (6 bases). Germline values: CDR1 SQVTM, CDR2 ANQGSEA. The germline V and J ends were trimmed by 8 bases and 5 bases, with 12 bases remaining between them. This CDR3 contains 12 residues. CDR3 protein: CSLLAQTGELFF. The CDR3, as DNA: TGCAGCCTACTAGCCCAGACCGGGGAGCTGTTTTTT.

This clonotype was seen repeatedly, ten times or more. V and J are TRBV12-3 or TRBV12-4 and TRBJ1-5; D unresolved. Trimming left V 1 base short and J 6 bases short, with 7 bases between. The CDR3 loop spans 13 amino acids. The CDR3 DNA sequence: TGTGCCAGCAGTTTAGTCTCTAGTCAGCCCCAGCATTTT. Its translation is CASSLVSSQPQHF.

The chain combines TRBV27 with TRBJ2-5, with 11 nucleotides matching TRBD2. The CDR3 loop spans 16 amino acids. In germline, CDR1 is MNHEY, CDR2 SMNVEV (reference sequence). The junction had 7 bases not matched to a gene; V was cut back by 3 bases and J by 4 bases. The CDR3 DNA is TGTGCCAGCAGTTTTCTAGCGGGGGGCGTGGTAGAGACCCAGTACTTC. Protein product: CASSFLAGGVVETQYF.

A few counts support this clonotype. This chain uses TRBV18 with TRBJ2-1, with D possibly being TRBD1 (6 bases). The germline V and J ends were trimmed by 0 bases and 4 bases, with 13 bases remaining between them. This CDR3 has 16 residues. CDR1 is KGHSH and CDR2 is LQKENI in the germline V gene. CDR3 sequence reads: CASSPPVGTFYNEQFF. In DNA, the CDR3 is TGTGCCAGCTCACCACCGGTGGGGACATTTTACAATGAGCAGTTCTTC.

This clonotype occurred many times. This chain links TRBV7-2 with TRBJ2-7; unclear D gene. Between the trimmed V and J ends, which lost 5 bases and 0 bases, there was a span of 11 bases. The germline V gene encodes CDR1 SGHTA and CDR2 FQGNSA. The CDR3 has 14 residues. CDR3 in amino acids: CASSHDTASYEQYF. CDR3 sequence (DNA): TGTGCCAGCAGCCACGACACAGCCTCCTACGAGCAGTACTTC.

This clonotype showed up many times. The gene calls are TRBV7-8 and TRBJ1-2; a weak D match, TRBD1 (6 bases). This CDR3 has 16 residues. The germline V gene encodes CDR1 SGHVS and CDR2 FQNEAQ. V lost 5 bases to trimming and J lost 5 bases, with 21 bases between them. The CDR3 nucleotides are TGTGCCAGCAGCCCGACGGGCGCGGGGGGCGTGTATGGCTACACCTTC. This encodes CASSPTGAGGVYGYTF.

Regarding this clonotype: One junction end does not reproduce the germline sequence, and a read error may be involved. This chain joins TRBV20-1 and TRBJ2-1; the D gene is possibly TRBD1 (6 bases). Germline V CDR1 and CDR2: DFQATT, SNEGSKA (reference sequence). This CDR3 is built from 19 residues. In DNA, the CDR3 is TGCAGTGCTAGAGACCTAATGGGGGCCCTTCCTAGCTCCTACAATGAGCCGTTCTTC. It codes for CSARDLMGALPSSYNEPFF.

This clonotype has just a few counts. The CDR3 DNA reads as TGTGCCAGCCCGGGAAAAAGCGGGGCCTCCTACGAGCAGTACTTC. Its translation is CASPGKSGASYEQYF. This chain connects TRBV2 to TRBJ2-7, with 7 bases aligning to TRBD2. This CDR3 is built from 15 residues. J was trimmed by 0 bases and V by 8 bases; bases with no gene match: 10. From germline, CDR1 is SNHLY and CDR2 FYNNEI.

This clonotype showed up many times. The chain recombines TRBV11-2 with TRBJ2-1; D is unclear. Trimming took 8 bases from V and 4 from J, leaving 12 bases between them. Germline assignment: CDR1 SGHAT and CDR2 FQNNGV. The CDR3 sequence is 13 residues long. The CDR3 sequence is CASQPPAYNEQFF. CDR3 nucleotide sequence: TGTGCCAGCCAGCCCCCCGCTTACAATGAGCAGTTCTTC.

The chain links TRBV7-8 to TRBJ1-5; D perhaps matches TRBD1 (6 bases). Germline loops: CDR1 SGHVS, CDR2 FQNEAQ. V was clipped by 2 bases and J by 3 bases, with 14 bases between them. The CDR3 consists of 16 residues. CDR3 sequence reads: CASSLRPGDDNQPQHF. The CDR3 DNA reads TGTGCCAGCAGCTTACGACCAGGGGATGACAATCAGCCCCAGCATTTT.

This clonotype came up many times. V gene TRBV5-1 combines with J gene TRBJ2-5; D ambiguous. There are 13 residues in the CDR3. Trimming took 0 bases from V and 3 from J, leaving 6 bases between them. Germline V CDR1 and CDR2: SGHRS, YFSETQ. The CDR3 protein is CASSLDGEETQYF. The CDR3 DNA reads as TGCGCCAGCAGCTTGGACGGAGAAGAGACCCAGTACTTC.

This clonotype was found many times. Written as DNA, the CDR3 is TGTGCCAGTTCCGGGGCCAGGAGATCCGGCACTGAAGCTTTCTTT. Protein sequence: CASSGARRSGTEAFF. The chain recombines TRBV12-3 or TRBV12-4 with TRBJ1-1, with D possibly being TRBD1 (5 bases). Trimming stripped 9 bases from V and 4 bases from J, with 21 bases between. This CDR3 comprises 15 residues.

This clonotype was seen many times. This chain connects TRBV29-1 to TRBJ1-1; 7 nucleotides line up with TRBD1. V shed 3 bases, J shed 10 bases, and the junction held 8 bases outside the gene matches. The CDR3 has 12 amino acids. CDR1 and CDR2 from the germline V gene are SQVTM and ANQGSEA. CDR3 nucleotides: TGCAGCGTTGAGTGGACAGGCCGTCGAGCTTTCTTT. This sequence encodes CSVEWTGRRAFF.

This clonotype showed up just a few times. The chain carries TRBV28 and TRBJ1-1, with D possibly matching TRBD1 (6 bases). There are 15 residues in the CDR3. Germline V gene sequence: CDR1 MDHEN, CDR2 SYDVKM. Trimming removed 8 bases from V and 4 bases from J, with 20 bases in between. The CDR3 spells CASAPVVGAGTEAFF. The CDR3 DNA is TGTGCCAGCGCCCCTGTCGTGGGGGCGGGCACTGAAGCTTTCTTT.

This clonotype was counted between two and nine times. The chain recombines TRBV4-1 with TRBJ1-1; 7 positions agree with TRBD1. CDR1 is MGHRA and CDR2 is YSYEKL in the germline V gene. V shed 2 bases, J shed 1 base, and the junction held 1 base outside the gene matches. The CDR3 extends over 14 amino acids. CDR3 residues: CASSQQGGNTEAFF. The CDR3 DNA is TGCGCCAGCAGCCAACAGGGGGGGAACACTGAAGCTTTCTTT.

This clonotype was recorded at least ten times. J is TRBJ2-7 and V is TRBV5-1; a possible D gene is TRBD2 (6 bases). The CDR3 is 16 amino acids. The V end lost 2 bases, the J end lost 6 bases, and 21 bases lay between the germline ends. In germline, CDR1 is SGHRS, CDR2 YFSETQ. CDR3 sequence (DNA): TGCGCCAGCAGCTTCGGGGAGGCAGGCCCAAAATCCGAGCAGTACTTC. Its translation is CASSFGEAGPKSEQYF.

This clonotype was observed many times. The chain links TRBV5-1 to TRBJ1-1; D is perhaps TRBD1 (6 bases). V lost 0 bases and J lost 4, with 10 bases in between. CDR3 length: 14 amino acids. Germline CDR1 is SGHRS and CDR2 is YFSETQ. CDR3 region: CASSLVWGATEAFF. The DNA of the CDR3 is TGCGCCAGCAGCTTGGTGTGGGGGGCCACTGAAGCTTTCTTT.

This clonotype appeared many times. CDR3 nucleotides: TGTGCCAGCAGCGTGGCTACAGGGCTGGGGCAAGAGACCCAGTACTTC. Translation gives CASSVATGLGQETQYF. The gene calls are TRBV9 and TRBJ2-5, with D maybe TRBD1 (6 bases). CDR3 size: 16 residues. Trimming removed 2 bases at V and 2 bases at J, with 16 bases between. The germline V gene has CDR1 SGDLS and CDR2 YYNGEE.

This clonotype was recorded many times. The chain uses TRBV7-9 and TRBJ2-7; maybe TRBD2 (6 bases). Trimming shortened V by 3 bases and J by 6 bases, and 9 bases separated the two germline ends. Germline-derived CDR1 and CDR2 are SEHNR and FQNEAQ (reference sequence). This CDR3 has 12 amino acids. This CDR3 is CASSLGGGEQYF. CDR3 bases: TGTGCCAGCAGCTTGGGGGGTGGCGAGCAGTACTTC. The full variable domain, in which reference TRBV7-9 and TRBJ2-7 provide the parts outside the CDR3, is DTGVSQNPRHKITKRGQNVTFRCDPISEHNRLYWYRQTLGQGPEFLTYFQNEAQLEKSRLLSDRFSAERPKGSFSTLEIQRTEQGDSAMYLCASSLGGGEQYFGPGTRLTVT.

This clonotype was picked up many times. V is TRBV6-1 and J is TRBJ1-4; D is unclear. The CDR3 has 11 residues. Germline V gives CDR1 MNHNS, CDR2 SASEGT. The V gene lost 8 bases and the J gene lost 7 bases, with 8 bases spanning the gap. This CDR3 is CASGESEKLFF. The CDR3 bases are TGTGCCAGCGGAGAGAGTGAAAAACTGTTTTTT.

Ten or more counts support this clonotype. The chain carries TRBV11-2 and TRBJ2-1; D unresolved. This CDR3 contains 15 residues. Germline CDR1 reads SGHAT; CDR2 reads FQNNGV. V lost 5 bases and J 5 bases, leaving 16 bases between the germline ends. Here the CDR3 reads CASSPTYSSNNEQFF. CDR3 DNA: TGTGCCAGCAGCCCAACATACTCCAGCAACAATGAGCAGTTCTTC.

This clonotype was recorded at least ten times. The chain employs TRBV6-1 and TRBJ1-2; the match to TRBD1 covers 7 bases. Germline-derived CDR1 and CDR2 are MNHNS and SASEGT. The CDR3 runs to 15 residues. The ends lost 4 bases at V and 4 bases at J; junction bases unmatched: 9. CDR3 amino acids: CASSASGTDIYGYTF. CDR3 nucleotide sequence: TGTGCCAGCAGTGCCTCTGGGACAGATATCTATGGCTACACCTTC.